This TCR beta chain was documented in a study of cytotoxic CD8 clonotypes in ibrutinib-treated CLL. As for the study in general: Partial response was seen in approximately 24 patients and complete response in 2; after median about 70 months, around 14 stayed remitted, about twelve progressed. When averaged across all of the samples, the counts came to approximately 250,000 productive templates and some 93,000 productive rearrangements.

The protocol was immunoSEQ multiplex PCR, while the TCRdb copy is restricted to in-frame clones and leaves out a portion. This table has 50,000 or so clones, 57% appearing once. Looked up from germline, CDR1 is SNHLY and CDR2 is FYNNEI. The CDR3 contains 12 residues. Germline trimming cut 6 bases from V and 11 bases from J; bases unmatched to any gene: 9. A few counts support this clone. The antigen remains undetermined. Study-level results: Clonality climbed at ibrutinib response, then dropped toward baseline at progression.

This TCR was sampled from a human donor with chronic lymphocytic leukemia. The V gene is TRBV2, the J gene TRBJ1-1; 7 positions agree with TRBD1. The material sequenced was PBMCs, taken after 24 months of ibrutinib treatment. This CDR3 reads CASRTQGYGAFF. In nucleotides, the CDR3 is TGTGCCAGCAGGACACAGGGGTACGGCGCTTTCTTT.